This TCR beta chain was obtained from a study of blood T cell repertoires in COVID-19. Produced via immunoSEQ multiplex PCR; TCRdb's table is partial and in-frame only. In the table there are about 320,000 clones, 90% of which are singletons. Deletions cut 7 bases from V and 1 base from J, with 17 bases between. The CDR3 totals 15 residues. The germline CDR1 and CDR2 sequences are SGHRS and YFSETQ. This receptor was taken from a woman aged 25-40 years who had been exposed to COVID-19. The chain combines TRBV5-1 with TRBJ2-5; the D gene is possibly TRBD2 (5 bases). The sequencing sample was made of PBMCs or T cells enriched from blood (not recorded which). CDR3 in amino acids: CASAGDQPFQETQYF. CDR3 DNA sequence: TGCGCCAGCGCCGGGGATCAACCCTTCCAAGAGACCCAGTACTTC.